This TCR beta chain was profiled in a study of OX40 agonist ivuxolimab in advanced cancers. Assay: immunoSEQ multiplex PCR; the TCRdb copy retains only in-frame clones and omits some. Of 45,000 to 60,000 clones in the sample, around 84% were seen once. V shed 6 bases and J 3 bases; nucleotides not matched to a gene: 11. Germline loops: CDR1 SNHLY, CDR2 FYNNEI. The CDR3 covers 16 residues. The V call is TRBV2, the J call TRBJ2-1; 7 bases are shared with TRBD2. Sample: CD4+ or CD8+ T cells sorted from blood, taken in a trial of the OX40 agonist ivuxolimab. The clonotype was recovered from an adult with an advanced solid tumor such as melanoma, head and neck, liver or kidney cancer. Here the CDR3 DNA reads TGTGCCAGCAGGTTCCAGCGGGAAAGTAACTACAATGAGCAGTTCTTC. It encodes CASRFQRESNYNEQFF. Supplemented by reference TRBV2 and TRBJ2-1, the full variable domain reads EPEVTQTPSHQVTQMGQEVILRCVPISNHLYFYWYRQILGQKVEFLVSFYNNEISEKSEIFDDQFSVERPDGSNFTLKIRSTKLEDSAMYFCASRFQRESNYNEQFFGPGTRLTVL.